This TCR beta chain was identified in a study of control samples from healthy donors and cancer patients. The assay was immunoSEQ multiplex PCR, and TCRdb's table has in-frame clones only and misses some. The sample consists of around 190,000 clones, approximately 94% of them appearing once. Trimming shortened V by 0 bases and J by 8 bases, and 13 bases separated the two germline ends. The CDR3 covers 13 residues. From germline, CDR1 is GTSNPN and CDR2 SVGIG (reference sequence). The material sequenced was blood. The chain is built from TRBV30 and TRBJ1-2; D is undetermined. The sequence came from a man in his thirties or forties in good health. DNA of the CDR3: TGTGCCTGGAGTGTACCCGCGGCCCGAGGCTACACCTTC. Protein: CAWSVPAARGYTF.